The 20 T cell receptor beta chains reported below all come from one sample, sequenced in a study. MiXCR, run by TCRdb on the reads, gives a single entry per CDR3 protein. This sample has 4,000 to 5,000 distinct CDR3 sequences, with just over 9.5% found just once. The specimen sequenced was CD4+ T cells from peripheral blood. The receptors here all came from a human donor with rheumatoid arthritis.

This chain connects TRBV30 to TRBJ2-2, with 7 bases matching TRBD1. Germline-derived CDR1 and CDR2 are GTSNPN and SVGIG (reference sequence). The J segment lost 6 bases and the V segment lost 0 bases, leaving 7 bases of the junction unmatched. The CDR3 spans 15 residues. The CDR3 DNA is TGTGCCTGGAGTGTTAAGGGGGCGAGCGCCGGGGAGCTGTTTTTT. It specifies CAWSVKGASAGELFF.

This clonotype was seen repeatedly, ten times or more. The chain joins TRBV5-6 to TRBJ2-3; D uncertain. This CDR3 contains 15 residues. V lost 2 bases to trimming and J lost 0 bases, with 10 bases between them. The germline CDR1 and CDR2 sequences are SGHDT and YYEEEE. The CDR3 bases are TGTGCCAGCAGCTTTCCGGAGTGGAGCACAGATACGCAGTATTTT. It translates to CASSFPEWSTDTQYF.

This clonotype is deemed medium-sized. The V and J genes are TRBV9 and TRBJ2-7; D may match TRBD1 or TRBD2 (5 bases each). The CDR3 length is 15 residues. V was clipped by 2 bases and J by 2 bases, with 14 bases between them. Per germline, CDR1 SGDLS and CDR2 YYNGEE. The DNA of the CDR3 is TGTGCCAGCAGCGTTGGGGGAGTTAAAGCCTACGAGCAGTACTTC. Its protein product is CASSVGGVKAYEQYF.

The sample holds many counts of this clonotype. V is TRBV7-9 and J is TRBJ2-1; D unresolved. Trimming removed 5 bases from V and 10 bases from J, with 21 bases in between. The CDR3 sequence is 15 residues long. CDR1 and CDR2 (germline): SEHNR, FQNEAQ (reference sequence). CDR3 protein: CASSPNIGTRWEQFF. In DNA, the CDR3 is TGTGCCAGCAGCCCTAATATAGGCACCCGTTGGGAGCAGTTCTTC.

This clonotype qualifies as medium-sized. This chain uses TRBV3-1 with TRBJ1-1; TRBD1 matches at 7 bases. The CDR3 is 15 residues long. The germline gives CDR1 LGHDT, CDR2 YNNKEL (reference sequence). V was pared by 7 bases and J by 1 base, with 9 bases of the junction left unmatched. CDR3 loop: CASTNRGARNTEAFF. CDR3 nucleotide sequence: TGTGCCAGCACCAACAGGGGAGCCAGGAACACTGAAGCTTTCTTT.

This clonotype qualifies as medium-sized. The J gene is TRBJ2-1, the V gene TRBV5-1; D is ambiguous. V was cut by 4 bases and J by 2 bases, with 13 bases left in between. The CDR3 loop spans 15 amino acids. Germline V CDR1 and CDR2: SGHRS, YFSETQ. CDR3 residues: CASSIRPGTYNEQFF. The CDR3 nucleotides are TGCGCCAGCAGCATCCGTCCGGGCACCTACAATGAGCAGTTCTTC.

This clonotype is medium-sized by share. This CDR3 reads CASSIKTGGQPQHF. CDR3 nucleotide sequence: TGTGCCAGTAGTATTAAAACAGGGGGGCAGCCCCAGCATTTT. This rearrangement joins TRBV19 to TRBJ1-5; TRBD1 agrees at 8 bases. The CDR3 loop spans 14 amino acids. J gave up 7 bases and V 3 bases, and 5 bases lay outside the gene matches. Germline CDR1 LNHDA, CDR2 SQIVND (reference sequence).

In this sample, this clonotype is large. This chain uses TRBV18 with TRBJ1-4; D may be TRBD1 (5 bases). The V gene lost 5 bases and the J gene lost 8 bases, with 21 bases spanning the gap. This CDR3 is built from 16 residues. Germline values: CDR1 KGHSH, CDR2 LQKENI. This CDR3 is CASSYNAAGENEKLFF. CDR3 DNA: TGTGCCAGCTCATACAACGCCGCGGGGGAAAACGAAAAACTGTTTTTT.

The table lists this clonotype with a few counts. This chain connects TRBV19 to TRBJ1-2; tentatively, D is TRBD1 (5 bases). This CDR3 contains 15 residues. Germline V CDR1 and CDR2: LNHDA, SQIVND (reference sequence). Trimming stripped 5 bases from V and 5 bases from J, with 18 bases between. The CDR3 coding sequence is TGTGCCAGTAGTCAGTATACGGGGCGCAGGTATGGCTACACCTTC. Translating gives CASSQYTGRRYGYTF.

This clonotype was recorded at least ten times. The chain has TRBV3-1 and TRBJ2-1, with D possibly being TRBD2 (8 bases). The CDR3 sequence is 20 residues long. Germline CDR1 LGHDT, CDR2 YNNKEL (reference sequence). The V and J ends lost 4 bases and 6 bases respectively, with 31 bases between them. Here the CDR3 DNA reads TGTGCCAGCAGCCCCCTAGAGGGGGCTGCGAGCGGGCGGGGGGTCAATGAGCAGTTCTTC. Its protein product is CASSPLEGAASGRGVNEQFF.

This clonotype is categorized as medium-sized. V gene TRBV7-9 combines with J gene TRBJ2-5; no definite D call. This CDR3 is built from 10 residues. V was pared by 6 bases and J by 2 bases, with 1 base between. Germline V gene sequence: CDR1 SEHNR, CDR2 FQNEAQ (reference sequence). CDR3 coding DNA: TGTGCCAGCAGTCAAGAGACCCAGTACTTC. It specifies CASSQETQYF.

This clonotype is medium-sized in the sample. This chain joins TRBV20-1 and TRBJ2-4, with TRBD2 matching 9 bases. CDR1 and CDR2 from the germline V gene are DFQATT and SNEGSKA (reference sequence). The J segment lost 4 bases and the V segment lost 5 bases, leaving 6 bases of the junction unmatched. The CDR3 covers 14 residues. The CDR3 coding sequence is TGCAGTGCTTTTGCTAGCGGGGTTAAAAACATTCAGTACTTC. Its protein product is CSAFASGVKNIQYF.

By sample share, this clonotype is medium-sized. This chain joins TRBV2 and TRBJ2-6; the D gene could be TRBD1 or TRBD2 (5 bases each). CDR1 is SNHLY and CDR2 is FYNNEI in the germline V gene. The ends were cut back, 7 bases at V and 0 bases at J, with 13 bases in the middle. There are 16 residues in the CDR3. The CDR3 bases are TGTGCCAGCACATGGGACGGCCACTCTGGGGCCAACGTCCTGACTTTC. Translating it yields CASTWDGHSGANVLTF. Full variable domain (outside the CDR3, taken from reference TRBV2 and TRBJ2-6): EPEVTQTPSHQVTQMGQEVILRCVPISNHLYFYWYRQILGQKVEFLVSFYNNEISEKSEIFDDQFSVERPDGSNFTLKIRSTKLEDSAMYFCASTWDGHSGANVLTFGAGSRLTVL.

This clonotype was picked up a small number of times. The chain uses TRBV5-6 and TRBJ2-3; no reliable D call. V lost 1 base and J lost 5, with 8 bases in between. Per germline, CDR1 SGHDT and CDR2 YYEEEE. CDR3 length: 13 amino acids. The CDR3 region is CASSLWAGDTQYF. In DNA form, the CDR3 reads TGTGCCAGCAGCTTGTGGGCAGGAGATACGCAGTATTTT.

This clonotype was seen many times. The chain carries TRBV24-1 and TRBJ2-3; D tentatively reads TRBD1 or TRBD2 (5 bases each). V lost 1 base to trimming and J lost 3 bases, with 10 bases between them. Germline CDR1 KGHDR, CDR2 SFDVKD. The CDR3 has 15 amino acids. CDR3 in amino acids: CATSDFLEGTDTQYF. CDR3 in DNA: TGTGCCACCAGTGATTTCTTAGAGGGGACAGATACGCAGTATTTT.

This clonotype came up many times. This chain uses TRBV5-1 with TRBJ1-3, with D tentatively TRBD1 (6 bases). V lost 8 bases and J 0 bases, leaving 18 bases between the germline ends. CDR3 length: 16 amino acids. Germline V CDR1 and CDR2: SGHRS, YFSETQ. The CDR3 here is CASSGHLRGSGNTIYF. In nucleotides, the CDR3 is TGCGCCAGTTCGGGACACCTAAGGGGCTCTGGAAACACCATATATTTT.

This clonotype was recorded at least ten times. V gene TRBV20-1 combines with J gene TRBJ2-1; 15 nucleotides align to TRBD2. Germline lookup yields CDR1 DFQATT and CDR2 SNEGSKA (reference sequence). The junction had 0 bases not matched to a gene; V was cut back by 5 bases and J by 7 bases. CDR3 length: 13 residues. This CDR3 reads CSAGTSGRNEQFF. In nucleotides, the CDR3 is TGCAGTGCTGGGACTAGCGGGAGGAATGAGCAGTTCTTC.

This clonotype is categorized as medium-sized. The rearrangement links TRBV29-1 to TRBJ2-7, with D perhaps matching TRBD1 (6 bases). The CDR3 extends over 13 amino acids. Per the germline V gene, CDR1 is SQVTM and CDR2 is ANQGSEA. The ends were cut back, 7 bases at V and 6 bases at J, with 19 bases in the middle. As DNA, the CDR3 is TGCAGCGCCACCAAGTCAGGGGATGGCGAGCAGTACTTC. Amino acid sequence: CSATKSGDGEQYF.

By share, this clonotype counts as medium-sized. This sequence joins TRBV6-5 and TRBJ2-1, with 15 nucleotides matching TRBD2. The CDR3 has 15 amino acids. The junction had 3 bases not matched to a gene; V was cut back by 5 bases and J by 7 bases. Germline-derived CDR1 and CDR2 are MNHEY and SVGAGI. The CDR3 region is CASSGGLAGGNEQFF. In DNA form, the CDR3 reads TGTGCCAGCAGTGGGGGACTAGCGGGAGGAAATGAGCAGTTCTTC.

This clonotype was seen a handful of times. This rearrangement joins TRBV4-2 to TRBJ2-7; 8 positions match TRBD2. J lost 1 base, V lost 4 bases, and 3 bases had no gene match. The CDR3 covers 14 residues. Germline lookup yields CDR1 LGHNA and CDR2 YNFKEQ. The CDR3 spells CASSLGGGSYEQYF. The CDR3 nucleotides are TGTGCCAGCAGCCTCGGGGGGGGGTCCTACGAGCAGTACTTC.